Below are 23 T cell receptor beta chains sequenced from a single sample in a study of radiotherapy plus CTLA-4 blockade in lung cancer. Sequenced by immunoSEQ multiplex PCR; TCRdb stores in-frame clones only, minus some. Of about 53,000 clones listed, just under 85% are singletons. Sample: peripheral blood, taken from a patient treated with radiotherapy plus ipilimumab. All receptors come from a human donor with non-small cell lung cancer whose response to radiotherapy plus ipilimumab could not be evaluated.

The V gene is TRBV5-6, the J gene TRBJ2-1, with 11 bases matching TRBD1. J lost 10 bases, V lost 4 bases, and 10 bases had no gene match. Germline V gives CDR1 SGHDT, CDR2 YYEEEE. The CDR3 has 15 residues. The CDR3 bases are TGTGCCAGCAGCGGAGGGACAGGGGGGAATGACGAGCAGTTCTTC. Translation gives CASSGGTGGNDEQFF.

V is TRBV11-2 and J is TRBJ2-5; 10 bases are a match to TRBD1. The end of the DNA aligns better with TRBJ2-7, so the J call may be wrong. The V gene's germline CDR1 is SGHAT and CDR2 FQNNGV. The CDR3 sequence is 16 residues long. The CDR3: CASSLVFGTGVNEQYF. As DNA, the CDR3 is TGTGCCAGCAGCTTAGTATTTGGGACAGGGGTAAACGAGCAGTACTTC.

The gene calls are TRBV15 and TRBJ1-1; 7 bases line up with TRBD1. Trimming took 0 bases from V and 0 from J; bases not matched to a gene: 1. Germline CDR1 LNHNV, CDR2 YYDKDF (reference sequence). The CDR3 consists of 15 residues. CDR3 nucleotide sequence: TGTGCCACCAGCAGAGAGACAGGGCTGAACACTGAAGCTTTCTTT. Translated: CATSRETGLNTEAFF.

The table lists this clone with a count of one. The CDR3 sequence: CATSRDRSQPQHF. The DNA for the CDR3 is TGTGCCACCAGCAGAGATAGGAGTCAGCCCCAGCATTTT. V and J are TRBV15 and TRBJ1-5, with D uncertain. Trimming pared 0 bases from V and 6 bases from J, leaving 6 bases between. The CDR3 runs 13 residues. Germline values: CDR1 LNHNV, CDR2 YYDKDF (reference sequence).

The CDR3 sequence is CASSPSDRANTGELFF. The CDR3 DNA reads as TGTGCCAGCAGCCCCTCGGACAGGGCGAACACCGGGGAGCTGTTTTTT. The chain recombines TRBV7-3 with TRBJ2-2, with 8 positions matching TRBD1. With V trimmed by 5 bases and J by 0 bases, 5 bases remained unmatched. Germline assignment: CDR1 SGHTA and CDR2 FQGTGA. This CDR3 spans 16 amino acids.

CDR3 coding DNA: TGTGCCAGCAGCATGGCAGGGACAGGAGCCTATGGCTACACCTTC. This gives the protein CASSMAGTGAYGYTF. The chain couples TRBV5-6 to TRBJ1-2, with 8 nucleotides matching TRBD1. In germline, CDR1 is SGHDT, CDR2 YYEEEE. The CDR3 consists of 15 residues. V dropped 4 bases and J dropped 4; count of bases not matched to a gene: 9.

The rearrangement uses TRBV6-5 and TRBJ2-1; tentatively, D is TRBD2 (7 bases). Germline CDR1 reads MNHEY; CDR2 reads SVGAGI. The CDR3 consists of 16 residues. V dropped 4 bases and J dropped 3 bases, with 16 bases sitting between them. The CDR3 DNA reads TGTGCCAGCAGTTCCGTAGGGGGGGCCGTCTACAATGAGCAGTTCTTC. Its protein product is CASSSVGGAVYNEQFF.

The chain recombines TRBV4-1 with TRBJ2-4; TRBD2 is a possible D gene (5 bases). Germline assignment: CDR1 MGHRA and CDR2 YSYEKL. Trimming took off 2 bases at V and 8 bases at J, with 25 bases between the two ends. This CDR3 region has 18 residues. CDR3 DNA: TGCGCCAGCAGCCAACTAATCCAAAGCAGGTGGGGAGACTACATTCAGTACTTC. Protein product: CASSQLIQSRWGDYIQYF.

The gene calls are TRBV7-9 and TRBJ1-2; perhaps TRBD1 as D (5 bases). Trimming stripped 5 bases from V and 8 bases from J, with 21 bases between. This CDR3 has 15 residues. Germline V gene data show CDR1 as SEHNR and CDR2 as FQNEAQ (reference sequence). CDR3 protein: CASSPDNFEVDGYTF. The CDR3 DNA is TGTGCCAGCAGCCCGGACAATTTTGAGGTGGACGGCTACACCTTC.

The chain has TRBV5-1 and TRBJ2-1; 13 bases match TRBD2. J gave up 7 bases and V 4 bases, and 5 bases lay outside the gene matches. This CDR3 has 15 amino acids. The germline CDR1 and CDR2 sequences are SGHRS and YFSETQ. The CDR3 spells CASSGLAGVENEQFF. Written as DNA, the CDR3 is TGCGCCAGCAGCGGACTAGCGGGAGTTGAAAATGAGCAGTTCTTC.

The chain has TRBV4-2 and TRBJ2-1, with D tentatively TRBD1 (5 bases). V gave up 0 bases and J gave up 6 bases, with 15 bases separating them. This CDR3 comprises 16 residues. Germline V gives CDR1 LGHNA, CDR2 YNFKEQ. The CDR3 region is CASSQDGPGLGNEQFF. CDR3 DNA: TGTGCCAGCAGCCAAGATGGGCCAGGGCTCGGCAATGAGCAGTTCTTC.

The chain combines TRBV9 with TRBJ2-3, with 7 bases lining up with TRBD2. The CDR3 spans 18 residues. Germline trimming cut 0 bases from V and 0 bases from J; bases unmatched to any gene: 10. Germline V gene sequence: CDR1 SGDLS, CDR2 YYNGEE. The CDR3 region is CASSVGGSSGASTDTQYF. The DNA for the CDR3 is TGTGCCAGCAGCGTAGGAGGATCTAGCGGAGCTAGCACAGATACGCAGTATTTT.

The rearrangement links TRBV29-1 to TRBJ2-3, with D possibly TRBD1 on 6 matching bases. Per the germline V gene, CDR1 is SQVTM and CDR2 is ANQGSEA. This CDR3 has 13 amino acids. Trimming shortened V by 3 bases and J by 6 bases, and 13 bases separated the two germline ends. The CDR3 sequence is CSVDRGAADTQYF. In DNA form, the CDR3 reads TGCAGCGTTGACAGGGGAGCCGCCGATACGCAGTATTTT.

V and J are TRBV4-1 and TRBJ2-5, with 11 bases fitting TRBD2. The CDR3 runs to 16 residues. V trimming: 2 bases; J trimming: 3 bases; junction bases outside the gene matches: 5. From germline, CDR1 is MGHRA and CDR2 YSYEKL. CDR3 in DNA: TGCGCCAGCAGCCAATCACCGGGACTAGCGGAAGAGACCCAGTACTTC. Translating gives CASSQSPGLAEETQYF.

This chain connects TRBV5-4 to TRBJ2-5; D is possibly TRBD2 (6 bases). CDR1 is SGHNT, CDR2 YYREEE, per germline (reference sequence). There are 14 residues in the CDR3. Trimming stripped 2 bases from V and 1 base from J, with 9 bases between. CDR3: CASSFGGSQETQYF. CDR3 DNA sequence: TGTGCCAGCAGCTTCGGGGGATCCCAAGAGACCCAGTACTTC.

This clone occurred once. The chain couples TRBV7-2 to TRBJ2-5, with 11 bases lining up with TRBD2. J was trimmed by 4 bases and V by 4 bases; bases with no gene match: 11. Per germline, CDR1 SGHTA and CDR2 FQGNSA. This CDR3 contains 17 residues. The CDR3 is CASSSRGLLAGGETQYF. The CDR3 coding sequence is TGTGCCAGCAGCTCCAGGGGGTTGCTAGCGGGAGGAGAGACCCAGTACTTC.

The chain carries TRBV27 and TRBJ2-7; 9 nucleotides match TRBD1. CDR1 is MNHEY, CDR2 SMNVEV, per germline (reference sequence). The length of the CDR3 is 15 residues. The V segment lost 8 bases and the J segment 9 bases; nucleotides outside the gene matches: 17. The CDR3 DNA reads as TGTGCCAGCTGGAACCCGGGACAGGGACACCTAGGGCAGTACTTC. Translating gives CASWNPGQGHLGQYF.

The rearrangement joins TRBV4-3 to TRBJ1-1; the match to TRBD1 covers 7 bases. The J segment lost 1 base and the V segment lost 2 bases, leaving 7 bases of the junction unmatched. Germline values: CDR1 LGHNA, CDR2 YSLEER. The CDR3 totals 16 residues. CDR3 nucleotides: TGCGCCAGCAGCCAAACAGGGGAATGGGGGAACACTGAAGCTTTCTTT. Amino acid sequence: CASSQTGEWGNTEAFF.

The chain links TRBV2 to TRBJ2-3; no clear D. Germline-derived CDR1 and CDR2 are SNHLY and FYNNEI. The CDR3 has 14 residues. V lost 5 bases and J lost 0, with 9 bases in between. The CDR3 region has the DNA TGTGCCAGCAGTCCACAGTCTAGCACAGATACGCAGTATTTT. Amino acid sequence: CASSPQSSTDTQYF.

The chain carries TRBV4-1 and TRBJ1-2; possibly TRBD1 for D (6 bases). This CDR3 has 13 residues. Trimming shortened V by 5 bases and J by 14 bases, and 21 bases separated the two germline ends. Germline V CDR1 and CDR2: MGHRA, YSYEKL. Here the CDR3 reads CASSSPLDSSLTF. For the CDR3, the DNA is TGCGCCAGCAGCTCGCCACTGGACAGCAGCCTAACCTTC.

The rearrangement joins TRBV19 to TRBJ1-2, with 7 bases matching TRBD1. Per the germline V gene, CDR1 is LNHDA and CDR2 is SQIVND (reference sequence). V lost 8 bases and J lost 5; bases outside the gene matches: 8. There are 13 residues in the CDR3. CDR3 in amino acids: CASRDSLVYGYTF. CDR3 nucleotides: TGTGCCAGTCGGGACAGCCTTGTTTATGGCTACACCTTC. Variable domain in full (rest from reference TRBV19 and TRBJ1-2): DGGITQSPKYLFRKEGQNVTLSCEQNLNHDAMYWYRQDPGQGLRLIYYSQIVNDFQKGDIAEGYSVSREKKESFPLTVTSAQKNPTAFYLCASRDSLVYGYTFGSGTRLTVV.

The rearrangement links TRBV15 to TRBJ2-1, with 8 bases matching TRBD2. This CDR3 comprises 14 residues. Germline V lookup: CDR1 LNHNV, CDR2 YYDKDF (reference sequence). The V gene end was trimmed by 4 bases and the J gene end by 5 bases; junction bases not matched to a gene: 4. The CDR3 DNA is TGTGCCACCAGCATGGCGGGAGGCAACAATGAGCAGTTCTTC. It specifies CATSMAGGNNEQFF. Drawing the rest from reference TRBV15 and TRBJ2-1, the complete variable domain is DAMVIQNPRYQVTQFGKPVTLSCSQTLNHNVMYWYQQKSSQAPKLLFHYYDKDFNNEADTPDNFQSRRPNTSFCFLDIRSPGLGDTAMYLCATSMAGGNNEQFFGPGTRLTVL.

The chain employs TRBV6-5 and TRBJ2-3, with D hard to call. Germline V gene sequence: CDR1 MNHEY, CDR2 SVGAGI. This CDR3 is built from 15 residues. V shed 2 bases and J shed 0 bases, with 9 bases lying between them. The CDR3 here is CASSYTEISTDTQYF. In nucleotides, the CDR3 is TGTGCCAGCAGTTACACGGAGATTAGCACAGATACGCAGTATTTT.